Each of the 16 T cell receptor beta chains below was sequenced from the same sample in a study of identical twins. TCRdb independently ran MiXCR on the 5' RACE reads; one entry per CDR3 protein. The table lists hundreds of thousands of distinct CDR3 sequences, around 6.1% of them singletons. Sequencing input: naive T cells sorted from blood. The source of these receptors is a man aged 18 to 30 in good health.

The chain carries TRBV28 and TRBJ2-7, with TRBD2 identical over 11 bases. Germline CDR1 is MDHEN and CDR2 is SYDVKM. CDR3 size: 20 residues. V lost 2 bases to trimming and J lost 2 bases; unmatched junction nucleotides: 17. DNA for the CDR3: TGTGCCAGCAGTTTAAGGGGCTCGTTTAGCGGGAGGGGGCTTCCCTACGAGCAGTACTTC. It encodes CASSLRGSFSGRGLPYEQYF.

At least ten counts were recorded for this clonotype. V is TRBV12-5 and J is TRBJ2-2; no clear D gene. The CDR3 is 14 amino acids. Germline V gene data show CDR1 as LGHNT and CDR2 as FRNRAP. Trimming left V 1 base short and J 5 bases short, with 8 bases between. DNA of the CDR3: TGTGCTAGTGGTTTGGGCTCGAGGACCGGGGAGCTGTTTTTT. It translates to CASGLGSRTGELFF.

This clonotype was seen ten or more times. The chain is built from TRBV29-1 and TRBJ2-3; 8 bases are shared with TRBD1. Germline assignment: CDR1 SQVTM and CDR2 ANQGSEA. The CDR3 totals 13 residues. With V trimmed by 4 bases and J by 4 bases, 4 bases remained unmatched. The CDR3 is CSVGTGRSDTQYF. CDR3 in DNA: TGCAGCGTTGGGACAGGGCGCTCAGATACGCAGTATTTT.

This clonotype was counted many times. V and J are TRBV5-1 and TRBJ2-2; D unresolved. Germline CDR1 reads SGHRS; CDR2 reads YFSETQ. The CDR3 spans 11 residues. V dropped 5 bases and J dropped 4 bases, with 3 bases sitting between them. For the CDR3, the DNA is TGCGCCAGCAGGATCACCGGGGAGCTGTTTTTT. It codes for CASRITGELFF. The full variable domain, completed using reference TRBV5-1 and TRBJ2-2, is KAGVTQTPRYLIKTRGQQVTLSCSPISGHRSVSWYQQTPGQGLQFLFEYFSETQRNKGNFPGRFSGRQFSNSRSEMNVSTLELGDSALYLCASRITGELFFGEGSRLTVL.

This clonotype was found many times. The chain links TRBV27 to TRBJ1-2; 7 bases line up with TRBD1. V lost 1 base, J lost 7 bases, and 3 bases stayed unmatched. The CDR3 has 13 amino acids. Germline assignment: CDR1 MNHEY and CDR2 SMNVEV (reference sequence). In nucleotides, the CDR3 is TGTGCCAGCAGTTTATTACAGGGGAGTGGCTACACCTTC. Its translation is CASSLLQGSGYTF.

The rearrangement links TRBV20-1 to TRBJ1-3, with D maybe TRBD1 (6 bases). Germline V CDR1 and CDR2: DFQATT, SNEGSKA (reference sequence). The CDR3 covers 18 residues. Trimming stripped 3 bases from V and 1 base from J, with 22 bases between. CDR3 nucleotide sequence: TGCAGTGCTAGTTCAGGTCAGGGGCGAACCCGATCTGGAAACACCATATATTTT. Its translation is CSASSGQGRTRSGNTIYF.

In its sample, this clonotype was seen a few times. The gene calls are TRBV29-1 and TRBJ2-5, with D perhaps given as TRBD1 or TRBD2 (5 bases each). Germline V CDR1 and CDR2: SQVTM, ANQGSEA. V was cut by 5 bases and J by 4 bases, with 11 bases left in between. CDR3 size: 12 residues. The CDR3 coding sequence is TGCAGCGTTTACTCTGGGGGAGAGACCCAGTACTTC. Amino acids: CSVYSGGETQYF.

This clonotype was recorded at least ten times. This sequence joins TRBV20-1 and TRBJ1-5; no reliable D call. The CDR3 covers 17 residues. V gave up 0 bases and J gave up 5 bases, with 20 bases separating them. Germline CDR1 is DFQATT and CDR2 is SNEGSKA (reference sequence). CDR3 protein: CSARDMVWADLDQPQHF. CDR3 nucleotide sequence: TGCAGTGCTAGAGATATGGTGTGGGCCGATCTAGATCAGCCCCAGCATTTT.

This clonotype was recorded at least ten times. The rearrangement joins TRBV10-3 to TRBJ1-5; TRBD1 is a possible D gene (5 bases). V shed 2 bases and J shed 6 bases, with 11 bases lying between them. Looked up from germline, CDR1 is ENHRY and CDR2 is SYGVKD. CDR3 size: 14 residues. The CDR3 sequence: CAISEGAGSQPQHF. The DNA for the CDR3 is TGTGCCATCAGTGAGGGGGCCGGTAGTCAGCCCCAGCATTTT.

This clonotype showed up just a few times. The chain couples TRBV5-1 to TRBJ2-7; TRBD1 matches 9 bases. The CDR3 spans 14 residues. Germline CDR1 SGHRS, CDR2 YFSETQ. Unmatched junction bases numbered 7, after V lost 4 bases and J lost 5 bases. The CDR3 spells CASSMGDRVHEQYV. DNA for the CDR3: TGCGCCAGCAGCATGGGGGACAGGGTACACGAGCAGTACGTC.

This clonotype was found a few times. The J gene is TRBJ2-7, the V gene TRBV20-1; 7 nucleotides match TRBD2. This CDR3 comprises 15 residues. J lost 5 bases, V lost 2 bases, and 12 bases had no gene match. The germline V gene has CDR1 DFQATT and CDR2 SNEGSKA (reference sequence). The DNA for the CDR3 is TGCAGTGCTAGAATGGGGGGGGGTTTCGTCAACGAGCAGTACTTC. The encoded protein is CSARMGGGFVNEQYF.

This clonotype showed up just a few times. The chain's CDR3 is CASSEAGVETQYF. In DNA form, the CDR3 reads TGTGCCAGCAGCGAGGCAGGGGTGGAGACCCAGTACTTC. The chain links TRBV9 to TRBJ2-5, with D possibly TRBD1 on 6 matching bases. CDR3 length equals 13 residues. Germline-derived CDR1 and CDR2 are SGDLS and YYNGEE. Trimming took 3 bases from V and 5 from J, leaving 11 bases between them.

This clonotype has just a few counts. The chain links TRBV29-1 to TRBJ2-1; D might be TRBD1 (5 bases). Germline CDR1 reads SQVTM; CDR2 reads ANQGSEA. V lost 4 bases and J lost 3, with 10 bases in between. CDR3 size: 13 residues. The CDR3 region is CSVVLQGYNEQFF. CDR3 sequence (DNA): TGCAGCGTTGTTCTCCAGGGCTACAATGAGCAGTTCTTC.

This clonotype was detected a few times. The chain carries TRBV19 and TRBJ1-1; D might be TRBD1 (6 bases). Trimming cost V 9 bases and J 0 bases, with 14 bases left between them. The CDR3 has 14 amino acids. Germline V lookup: CDR1 LNHDA, CDR2 SQIVND (reference sequence). The CDR3 DNA reads TGTGCCAGCTGGACCAGGGGCATGAACACTGAAGCTTTCTTT. It codes for CASWTRGMNTEAFF.

This CDR3 is CASSLAGTSRRKGTDTQYF. The CDR3 DNA reads TGTGCCAGCAGCTTAGCGGGGACTAGCCGGAGAAAAGGCACAGATACGCAGTATTTT. The rearrangement uses TRBV7-6 and TRBJ2-3; 9 bases line up with TRBD2. The V and J ends lost 0 bases and 1 base, in that order; junction bases with no gene match: 11. Germline CDR1 reads SGHVS; CDR2 reads FNYEAQ. The CDR3 consists of 19 residues.

This clonotype was recorded many times. J is TRBJ2-5 and V is TRBV10-3, with 7 nucleotides matching TRBD2. The V segment lost 8 bases and the J segment 5 bases; nucleotides outside the gene matches: 11. This CDR3 is 14 amino acids long. Germline loops: CDR1 ENHRY, CDR2 SYGVKD. CDR3 DNA: TGTGCCATCTCGGAGGGAGGGCCTCGGGAGACCCAGTACTTC. Translation: CAISEGGPRETQYF.